Shown below are 2 T cell receptor beta chains from a single sample sequenced in a study of blood T cells in healthy people across ages. For the second PCR, which ran for 7 to 11 cycles, a sample-barcoded 5' primer and a J-beta primer mix were used. TCRdb re-called the 5' RACE reads with MiXCR, one entry per CDR3 protein. The sample contains approximately 770,000 distinct CDR3 sequences, over 45% of which appear only once. Sequencing used blood. The receptors originated from a man aged 30 to 39 in good health.

This chain connects TRBV3-1 to TRBJ1-2, with a possible D match to TRBD1 (5 bases). V lost 2 bases and J 0 bases, leaving 7 bases between the germline ends. Germline loops: CDR1 LGHDT, CDR2 YNNKEL (reference sequence). The CDR3 runs to 14 residues. CDR3 DNA sequence: TGTGCCAGCAGCCAAAAGACAGCTAACTATGGCTACACCTTC. This sequence encodes CASSQKTANYGYTF.

This chain joins TRBV20-1 and TRBJ2-7; 8 bases are shared with TRBD2. The germline V gene encodes CDR1 DFQATT and CDR2 SNEGSKA (reference sequence). The CDR3 totals 15 residues. V shed 3 bases and J 1 base; nucleotides not matched to a gene: 8. The CDR3 loop reads CSASRAGARSYEQYF. The DNA for the CDR3 is TGCAGTGCTAGCAGAGCGGGGGCCCGATCCTACGAGCAGTACTTC.